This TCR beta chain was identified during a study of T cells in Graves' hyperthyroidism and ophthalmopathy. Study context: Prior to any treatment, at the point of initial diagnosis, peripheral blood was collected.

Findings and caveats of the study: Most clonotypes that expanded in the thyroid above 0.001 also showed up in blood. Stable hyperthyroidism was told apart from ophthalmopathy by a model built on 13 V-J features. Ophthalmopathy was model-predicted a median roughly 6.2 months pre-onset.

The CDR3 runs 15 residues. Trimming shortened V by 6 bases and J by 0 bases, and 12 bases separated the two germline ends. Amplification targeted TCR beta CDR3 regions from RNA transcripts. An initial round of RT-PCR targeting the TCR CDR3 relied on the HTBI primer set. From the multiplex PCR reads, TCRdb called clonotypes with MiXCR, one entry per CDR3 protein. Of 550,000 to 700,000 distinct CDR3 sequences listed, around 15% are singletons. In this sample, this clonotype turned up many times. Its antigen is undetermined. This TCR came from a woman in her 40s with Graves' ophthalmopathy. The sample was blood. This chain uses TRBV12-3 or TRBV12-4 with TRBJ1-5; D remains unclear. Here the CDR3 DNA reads TGTGCCAGCAGCCCTGGCCCTTATAGCAATCAGCCCCAGCATTTT. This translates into CASSPGPYSNQPQHF.